The sequence of this TCR beta chain was determined in a study of PD-1 blockade in classical Hodgkin lymphoma. The V gene's germline CDR1 is SQVTM and CDR2 ANQGSEA. The CDR3 spans 13 residues. Trimming took off 2 bases at V and 0 bases at J, with 7 bases between the two ends. Assay used: immunoSEQ multiplex PCR; TCRdb lists only in-frame clones, some missing. The sample lists roughly 16,000 clones; 92% were seen once. With respect to this clone: Antigen specificity is unknown.

Study outcomes and limitations: Repertoire differences have undefined causes, possibly disease activity or prior therapy.

Time point defined: newly diagnosed, previously untreated cHL patient sample. Magnetic negative selection purified CD4+ T cells from thawed PBMCs. PBMCs from patients with newly diagnosed, untreated classical Hodgkin lymphoma served as a comparison group for the relapsed/refractory trial patients. Sequencing used CD4+ T cells from blood. The rearrangement joins TRBV29-1 to TRBJ1-1; no firm D call. This sequence was found in a human donor with classical Hodgkin lymphoma. CDR3 in DNA: TGCAGCGTTGAAAAGCAGATGAACACTGAAGCTTTCTTT. Amino acids: CSVEKQMNTEAFF. The full variable domain, completed using reference TRBV29-1 and TRBJ1-1, is SAVISQKPSRDICQRGTSLTIQCQVDSQVTMMFWYRQQPGQSLTLIATANQGSEATYESGFVIDKFPISRPNLTFSTLTVSNMSPEDSSIYLCSVEKQMNTEAFFGQGTRLTVV.